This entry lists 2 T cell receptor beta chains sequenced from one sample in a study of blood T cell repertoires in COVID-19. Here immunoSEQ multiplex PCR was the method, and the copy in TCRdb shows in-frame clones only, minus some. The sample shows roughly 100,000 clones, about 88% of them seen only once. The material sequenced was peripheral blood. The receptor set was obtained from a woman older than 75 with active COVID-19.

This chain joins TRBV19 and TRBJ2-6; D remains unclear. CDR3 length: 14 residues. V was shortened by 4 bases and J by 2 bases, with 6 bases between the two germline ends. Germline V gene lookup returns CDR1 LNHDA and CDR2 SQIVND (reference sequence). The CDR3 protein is CASSRSAGANVLTF. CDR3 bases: TGTGCCAGTAGTAGGAGCGCTGGGGCCAACGTCCTGACTTTC.

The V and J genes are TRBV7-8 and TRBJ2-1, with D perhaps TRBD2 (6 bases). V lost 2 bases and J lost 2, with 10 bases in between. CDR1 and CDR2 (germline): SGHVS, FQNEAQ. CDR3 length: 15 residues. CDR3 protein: CASSLNSGPYNEQFF. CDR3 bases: TGTGCCAGCAGCTTAAATAGCGGACCCTACAATGAGCAGTTCTTC.